The clone carrying this T cell receptor beta chain was picked up many times. The target antigen is unknown. Documented time point: newly diagnosed GD, antithyroid drugs for less than 3 months. Extracted RNA from PBMCs served as the source of the TCR library. TCR beta libraries were built with iRepertoire HTBI primers and Arm-PCR of CDR3 regions. TCRdb reanalysed the multiplex PCR reads using MiXCR and keeps one entry per CDR3 protein. The data hold approximately 540,000 distinct CDR3 sequences, with 12% observed a single time. The data originate from a study of regulatory T cells in long-lasting Graves disease. Findings of the study overall: Thyroid tissue went unexamined; only peripheral blood was analyzed.

Another study also made use of these data, one on T cells in Graves' hyperthyroidism and ophthalmopathy.

The source of this sequence is a woman in her twenties or thirties with Graves disease. The sample consisted of peripheral blood mononuclear cells (PBMCs), taken at new diagnosis, from a patient treated with antithyroid drugs.

This chain's CDR3 is CASMAGTGVRTEAFF. CDR3 coding DNA: TGTGCCAGCATGGCCGGGACAGGGGTTCGCACTGAAGCTTTCTTT. The rearrangement uses TRBV2 and TRBJ1-1, with 10 bases identical to TRBD1. The germline V gene encodes CDR1 SNHLY and CDR2 FYNNEI. V shed 7 bases and J 4 bases; nucleotides not matched to a gene: 9. This CDR3 has 15 amino acids.